The clone carrying this T cell receptor beta chain was seen just once. No antigen is known for it. The record originates from a study of T cell responses to AZD1222 COVID-19 vaccine. Points from the study as a whole: The study sampled repertoires only after the peak T cell response. Baseline antibody screening turned up just a handful of seropositive AZD1222 recipients. Reportedly, nearly half the spike-specific TCRs target unmutated variant regions. Donors in the cohort were predominantly white British and more often female, and clonal diversity was possibly underestimated.

Repertoires were generated with immunoSEQ multiplex PCR, while TCRdb's copy carries only in-frame clones and drops some. This table holds around 120,000 clones, more than 85% found once. CDR1 is LNHDA and CDR2 is SQIVND in the germline V gene (reference sequence). This CDR3 has 12 residues. V was pared by 4 bases and J by 10 bases, with 10 bases between. The sequencing used peripheral blood, collected on day 0 of AZD1222 vaccination. This chain joins TRBV19 and TRBJ1-4; D is undetermined. The TCR sequence derives from an adult in good health. The chain's CDR3 is CASSKKEGKLFF. The CDR3, as DNA: TGTGCCAGTAGTAAGAAAGAAGGAAAACTGTTTTTT.